A single sample is the source of the 24 T cell receptor beta chains below, sequenced in a study of blood T cell repertoires in COVID-19. The data were produced by immunoSEQ multiplex PCR, yet TCRdb's version contains in-frame clones alone and is incomplete. The sample yields some 350,000 clones, about nine tenths seen once. Sequencing was performed on peripheral blood. All receptors come from a woman aged 70-85 years with COVID-19, enrolled during active disease.

Worth noting for this clone: The sample holds other DNA sequences that translate to the same CDR3. V and J are TRBV30 and TRBJ1-2; D is unclear. This CDR3 region has 12 residues. Germline-derived CDR1 and CDR2 are GTSNPN and SVGIG (reference sequence). The V end lost 1 base, the J end lost 2 bases, and 5 bases lay between the germline ends. The CDR3 DNA sequence: TGTGCCTGGAGTGAACAAAACTATGGCTACACCTTC. Its translation: CAWSEQNYGYTF.

The chain recombines TRBV11-2 with TRBJ1-5; 7 bases align to TRBD1. Unmatched junction bases numbered 6, after V lost 1 base and J lost 6 bases. Germline CDR1 SGHAT, CDR2 FQNNGV. This CDR3 has 15 amino acids. The CDR3: CASSLGQGESQPQHF. In DNA, the CDR3 is TGTGCCAGCAGCTTAGGGCAGGGGGAAAGTCAGCCCCAGCATTTT.

J is TRBJ2-1 and V is TRBV5-1; D not resolved. Trimming took off 4 bases at V and 7 bases at J, with 12 bases between the two ends. The CDR3 extends over 13 amino acids. Germline CDR1 and CDR2: SGHRS and YFSETQ. This CDR3 reads CASSHEAINEQFF. For the CDR3, the DNA is TGCGCCAGCAGCCACGAAGCCATAAATGAGCAGTTCTTC. Supplemented by reference TRBV5-1 and TRBJ2-1, the full variable domain reads KAGVTQTPRYLIKTRGQQVTLSCSPISGHRSVSWYQQTPGQGLQFLFEYFSETQRNKGNFPGRFSGRQFSNSRSEMNVSTLELGDSALYLCASSHEAINEQFFGPGTRLTVL.

The chain has TRBV7-2 and TRBJ2-5; possibly TRBD2 for D (7 bases). Germline CDR1 is SGHTA and CDR2 is FQGNSA. This CDR3 contains 14 residues. Trimming cost V 3 bases and J 8 bases, with 16 bases left between them. This CDR3 is CASSLAWEGGTQYF. As DNA, the CDR3 is TGTGCCAGCAGCTTGGCCTGGGAGGGGGGAACCCAGTACTTC.

This chain uses TRBV21-1 with TRBJ2-7; TRBD2, the table's D call, was not compared with the DNA. TRBV21-1 is a known pseudogene. The CDR3 runs to 16 residues. This chain's CDR3 is CASSKTSGGCSYEQYF. Written as DNA, the CDR3 is TGTGCCAGCAGCAAGACTAGCGGGGGATGTTCCTACGAGCAGTACTTC.

Only a few counts were recorded for this clone. The CDR3 nucleotides are TGTGCCAGCAGTTTGGCCTCCCAGGTCTCTGGAAACACCATATATTTT. This codes for CASSLASQVSGNTIYF. The chain has TRBV28 and TRBJ1-3; D is unclear. V lost 3 bases to trimming and J lost 0 bases, with 12 bases between them. The CDR3 sequence is 16 residues long. CDR1 is MDHEN and CDR2 is SYDVKM in the germline V gene.

This chain joins TRBV29-1 and TRBJ1-1, with D perhaps matching TRBD1 (5 bases). Germline CDR1 and CDR2: SQVTM and ANQGSEA. Trimming removed 3 bases at V and 1 base at J, with 9 bases between. This CDR3 region has 13 residues. CDR3 bases: TGCAGCGTTGAGTCAGGGCAGAACACTGAAGCTTTCTTT. Protein product: CSVESGQNTEAFF.

The CDR3 DNA reads TGTGCCAGCAGTTTACGCAGGGGGCGCGATGGCTACACCTTC. This gives the protein CASSLRRGRDGYTF. V gene TRBV5-4 combines with J gene TRBJ1-2, with TRBD1 identical over 8 bases. CDR3 length: 14 amino acids. Looked up from germline, CDR1 is SGHNT and CDR2 is YYREEE (reference sequence). V lost 5 bases, J lost 6 bases, and 9 bases stayed unmatched.

This chain links TRBV7-9 with TRBJ1-2, with 9 bases identical to TRBD1. CDR1 is SEHNR and CDR2 is FQNEAQ in the germline V gene (reference sequence). The J segment lost 4 bases and the V segment lost 4 bases, leaving 7 bases of the junction unmatched. The CDR3 has 15 amino acids. This chain's CDR3 is CASSSASGQGYGYTF. In DNA form, the CDR3 reads TGTGCCAGCAGCTCCGCCTCGGGACAGGGCTATGGCTACACCTTC.

The chain uses TRBV3-1 (or the pseudogene TRBV3-2) and TRBJ2-3; TRBD2 agrees at 9 bases. Trimming cost V 7 bases and J 6 bases; bases outside gene matches: 11. This CDR3 is 15 amino acids long. Germline assignment: CDR1 LGHDT and CDR2 YNNKEL (reference sequence). The CDR3 DNA reads as TGTGCCAGCATGGGCGGGGGGGATGGATTGGATACGCAGTATTTT. Translating it yields CASMGGGDGLDTQYF.

CDR3 sequence (DNA): TGTGCCAGCAGCAACCCGGGACTAGCAGGGTTCCAGGATACGCAGTATTTT. Its translation is CASSNPGLAGFQDTQYF. The J gene is TRBJ2-3, the V gene TRBV7-8; 9 positions agree with TRBD2. Trimming at V came to 5 bases and at J to 6 bases, leaving 15 bases not matched to a gene. CDR1 is SGHVS and CDR2 is FQNEAQ in the germline V gene. The CDR3 loop spans 17 amino acids. The full variable domain, completed using reference TRBV7-8 and TRBJ2-3, is GAGVSQSPRYKVAKRGQDVALRCDPISGHVSLFWYQQALGQGPEFLTYFQNEAQLDKSGLPSDRFFAERPEGSVSTLKIQRTQQEDSAVYLCASSNPGLAGFQDTQYFGPGTRLTVL.

The J gene is TRBJ2-7, the V gene TRBV5-1; perhaps TRBD1 as D (5 bases). Between the trimmed V and J ends, which lost 2 bases and 5 bases, there was a span of 11 bases. The CDR3 has 13 residues. Germline V gene data show CDR1 as SGHRS and CDR2 as YFSETQ. CDR3 in amino acids: CASSFFRVDEQYF. CDR3 bases: TGCGCCAGCAGCTTCTTCAGGGTTGACGAGCAGTACTTC.

The chain carries TRBV9 and TRBJ1-3; TRBD1 aligns across 7 bases. Germline-derived CDR1 and CDR2 are SGDLS and YYNGEE. Trimming cost V 1 base and J 0 bases; bases outside gene matches: 7. CDR3 length: 17 residues. The CDR3, as DNA: TGTGCCAGCAGCGTATCGGTTGGGACAGCCTCTGGAAACACCATATATTTT. Translation gives CASSVSVGTASGNTIYF.

This rearrangement joins TRBV7-7 to TRBJ2-7; TRBD1 might be the D (6 bases). Trimming shortened V by 0 bases and J by 4 bases, and 13 bases separated the two germline ends. Germline-derived CDR1 and CDR2 are SSHAT and FNYEAQ (reference sequence). This CDR3 comprises 15 residues. The CDR3 DNA sequence: TGTGCCAGCAGCTTAGCAAAGGGGGTGCAATACGAGCAGTACTTC. Its protein is CASSLAKGVQYEQYF.

This chain connects TRBV28 to TRBJ1-6, with D possibly matching TRBD1 (6 bases). V was trimmed by 6 bases and J by 8 bases, leaving 23 bases between them. Germline V gene lookup returns CDR1 MDHEN and CDR2 SYDVKM. This CDR3 contains 17 residues. CDR3 DNA sequence: TGTGCCAGCAGCCGTATACGGGGGGCGGATAGGGATTCACCCCTCCACTTT. Protein sequence: CASSRIRGADRDSPLHF.

V and J are TRBV18 and TRBJ2-7, with D maybe TRBD2 (5 bases). This CDR3 is built from 13 residues. Germline V lookup: CDR1 KGHSH, CDR2 LQKENI. CDR3 nucleotides: TGTAAACTGACTACCCTCCACTCCTACGAGCAGTACTTC. It codes for CKLTTLHSYEQYF.

This chain uses TRBV10-3 with TRBJ1-1, with a weak D call TRBD1 (6 bases). Trimming pared 10 bases from V and 4 bases from J, leaving 16 bases between. This CDR3 spans 13 amino acids. Germline V gene data show CDR1 as ENHRY and CDR2 as SYGVKD. CDR3 nucleotides: TGTGCCACCGACCCAGGGGTGGGCACTGAAGCTTTCTTT. Translated, it gives CATDPGVGTEAFF.

The V call is TRBV5-8, the J call TRBJ1-6; the D is unclear. Germline V gene sequence: CDR1 SGHTS, CDR2 YDEGEE. CDR3 size: 15 residues. The V end lost 4 bases, the J end lost 6 bases, and 14 bases lay between the germline ends. CDR3: CASSPLGGGNSPLHF. DNA for the CDR3: TGTGCCAGCAGCCCTTTAGGCGGCGGTAATTCACCCCTCCACTTT.

This chain joins TRBV9 and TRBJ2-1, with D perhaps TRBD2 (5 bases). The CDR3 extends over 15 amino acids. Trimming took off 0 bases at V and 4 bases at J, with 11 bases between the two ends. Germline assignment: CDR1 SGDLS and CDR2 YYNGEE. The chain's CDR3 is CASSVDLAGYNEQFF. CDR3 nucleotides: TGTGCCAGCAGCGTAGATCTAGCAGGATACAATGAGCAGTTCTTC.

The chain carries TRBV5-1 and TRBJ2-7; 11 bases are a match to TRBD2. The CDR3 runs 16 residues. Trimming at V came to 4 bases and at J to 5 bases, leaving 11 bases not matched to a gene. Germline assignment: CDR1 SGHRS and CDR2 YFSETQ. The CDR3 nucleotides read TGCGCCAGCAGCCCCGGGGCCCAACTAGCGGGGGACGAGCAGTACTTC. Translation: CASSPGAQLAGDEQYF.

V gene TRBV2 combines with J gene TRBJ2-1; D is perhaps TRBD2 (5 bases). The CDR3 sequence is 17 residues long. CDR1 is SNHLY, CDR2 FYNNEI, per germline. Deletions cut 3 bases from V and 0 bases from J, with 15 bases between. The CDR3 sequence: CASSEDWFGNSYNEQFF. The CDR3 coding sequence is TGTGCCAGCAGTGAGGACTGGTTTGGCAACTCCTACAATGAGCAGTTCTTC.

The CDR3 region has the DNA TGTGCCAGCGGGAAGCAGGACATGAACACTGAAGCTTTCTTT. Protein: CASGKQDMNTEAFF. J is TRBJ1-1 and V is TRBV27, with D possibly TRBD1 on 5 matching bases. This CDR3 is built from 14 residues. Deletions cut 8 bases from V and 0 bases from J, with 13 bases between. CDR1 is MNHEY and CDR2 is SMNVEV in the germline V gene (reference sequence).

V and J are TRBV19 and TRBJ2-3; 7 bases map to TRBD1. Germline V lookup: CDR1 LNHDA, CDR2 SQIVND (reference sequence). Trimming took 6 bases from V and 6 from J; bases not matched to a gene: 6. The CDR3 consists of 13 residues. This chain's CDR3 is CASSGQGVDTQYF. CDR3 nucleotides: TGTGCCAGTAGCGGGCAGGGGGTGGATACGCAGTATTTT.

This clone was seen just once. J is TRBJ2-5 and V is TRBV23-1; 7 bases fit TRBD1. TRBV23-1 is reported as an ORF; its role is uncertain. This CDR3 contains 14 residues. Trimming cost V 2 bases and J 3 bases; bases outside gene matches: 3. The CDR3 DNA follows: TGCGCCAGCAGTCAAAGGGGACAGAAAGAGACCCAGTACTTC. Residues: CASSQRGQKETQYF.